This TCR beta chain was sequenced in a study of cytomegalovirus exposure and HLA in healthy donors. Study information: Genotyping of 300 to 450 donors showed that over 80% belonged to the Caucasian-associated ancestry cluster.

Study results and limitations: CMV antigen specificity was confirmed in vitro for a few CMV-associated chains. A later look showed TCR association rates differing by HLA locus, highest for DRB1 and lowest for HLA-C.

The PCR contained 60 Vbeta and 13 Jbeta primers. The data were produced by immunoSEQ multiplex PCR, yet TCRdb's version contains in-frame clones alone and is incomplete. The sample yields some 170,000 clones, roughly 85% seen once. With respect to this clone: The antigen is unknown.

The sequenced material came from PBMCs. This clonotype originated in a man aged 40-50 years in good health and CMV-seropositive.

CDR3 DNA sequence: TGTGCCTGGAGTGTACAAGCGGGGGAGCAGTTCTTC. Its translation: CAWSVQAGEQFF. The chain carries TRBV30 and TRBJ2-1; TRBD2 matches at 7 bases. CDR1 and CDR2 (germline): GTSNPN, SVGIG (reference sequence). The CDR3 runs to 12 residues. The V gene end was trimmed by 0 bases and the J gene end by 10 bases; junction bases not matched to a gene: 3.